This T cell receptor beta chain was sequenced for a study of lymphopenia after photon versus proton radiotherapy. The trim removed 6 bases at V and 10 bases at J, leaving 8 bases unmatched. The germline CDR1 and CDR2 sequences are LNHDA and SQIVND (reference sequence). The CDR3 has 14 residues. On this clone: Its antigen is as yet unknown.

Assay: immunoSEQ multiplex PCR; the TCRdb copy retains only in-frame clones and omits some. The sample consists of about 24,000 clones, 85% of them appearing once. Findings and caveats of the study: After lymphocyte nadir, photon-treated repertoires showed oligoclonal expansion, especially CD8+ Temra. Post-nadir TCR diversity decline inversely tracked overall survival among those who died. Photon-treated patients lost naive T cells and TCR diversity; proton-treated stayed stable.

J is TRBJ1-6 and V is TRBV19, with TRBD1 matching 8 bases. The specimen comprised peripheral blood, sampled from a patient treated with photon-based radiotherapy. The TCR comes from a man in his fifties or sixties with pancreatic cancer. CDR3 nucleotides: TGTGCCAGTAGGGCTCAGGGGGCGTGGTCACCCCTCCACTTT. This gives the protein CASRAQGAWSPLHF.